This TCR beta chain was sequenced during a study of CD8 T cells in Susac syndrome (dated by TCRdb to the late 2010s). Regarding the complete study: Of the Susac syndrome patients who were sequenced, under 10 were in clinical remission while more than five had clinically active disease. The study used repertoire sequencing to test whether antigen drove CD8+ T cell activation and differentiation in Susac syndrome. Susac syndrome patients were therapy-naive, on corticosteroids (some also receiving IVIg), or on IVIg alone at blood withdrawal.

Overall results and qualifications from the work: In patients with Susac syndrome, the CD4+ T cell repertoire showed no detectable clonal expansion. The number of individuals in the TCR sequencing and HLA analysis was acknowledged as relatively small.

RNA was extracted with the RNeasy kit and roughly 0.45 to 1 ug was reverse transcribed using random hexamers. TCR beta CDR3 regions were amplified with the immunoSEQ multiplex PCR assay covering 54 Vbeta and 13 Jbeta segments. Bias from PCR amplification was corrected by using a synthetic template baseline for primer optimization and for computational correction. The authors' pipeline ran thus. Reads were annotated to V, D and J genes according to IMGT and were analyzed with immunoSEQ Analyzer, with only productive sequences retained. Clonality was computed as one minus Shannon entropy normalized by log2 of the number of productive unique sequences. For each patient and control, public and private clones were evaluated among the 100 most prevalent clones. A clone was defined as Susac-specific if it was absent from the healthy and MS cohorts, from about a thousand published viral clones and from other ImmuneACCESS disease sequences. The public reads were reanalyzed by TCRdb: fastp trimming at Q25, MiXCR alignment, in-frame beta chains only. Identical CDR3 protein sequences are pooled into one entry, listed with their most common genes and DNA. V and J calls and clone size were set by TCRdb, not the authors. Recorded for this sample are about 180,000 distinct CDR3 sequences; roughly 94% of them occurred a single time. The ten largest clones add up to 0.099% of the sample.

Peripheral blood CD8+ and CD4+ T cells from healthy donors, Susac syndrome patients and multiple sclerosis patients were profiled using high-throughput TCR beta sequencing. The Susac syndrome patients fulfilled recently defined diagnostic criteria for definite or probable disease. Bulk CD8+ and CD4+ T cells were purified by magnetic negative isolation, whereas CD8+ TEMRA cells were enriched by FACS. Blood was collected in EDTA tubes and processed within 24 hours, with PBMCs isolated through density gradient centrifugation. PBMCs intended for TCR sequencing were frozen in liquid nitrogen and were later thawed in a 37 degrees C water bath. Purity of sorted or isolated CD4+, CD8+ and CD8+ TEMRA cells was at least 90%. Concerning this clonotype itself: It has no known antigen specificity. Per-base quality was not reported, and no clone a single base away is much larger than it.

The germline ends are 16 bases apart after V is trimmed by 5 bases and J by 3 bases. The CDR3 runs 15 residues from the cysteine to the phenylalanine. The sequence is cut down to CDR3 DNA, 45 bases in frame from base 1. In the germline V gene, CDR1 corresponds to MDHEN and CDR2 to SYDVKM. This sequence originates from a human donor with Susac syndrome. This chain is built from TRBV28 and TRBJ2-5; the D gene could be either TRBD1 or TRBD2, each agreeing at 5 bases. The sequencing sample was made of CD4+ T cells from PBMCs. The DNA reads TGTGCCAGCAGTCCCCCGGGACGTGGGGAAGAGACCCAGTACTTC. Translated, this is CASSPPGRGEETQYF.